This T cell receptor (beta chain) was found in a study of identical twins. MiXCR was run by TCRdb on the 5' RACE reads, yielding one entry per CDR3 protein. This table has fewer than 500,000 distinct CDR3 sequences, about 24% appearing once. CDR3 length: 18 residues. Germline CDR1 and CDR2: SGHRS and YFSETQ. V was shortened by 3 bases and J by 5 bases, with 26 bases between the two germline ends. This clonotype was seen a handful of times. The data also belong to a second study, concerning T cells expressing NK-cell markers.

This TCR derives from a woman under 30 in good health. This chain joins TRBV5-1 and TRBJ2-5; D perhaps matches TRBD1 (6 bases). The sequenced sample was CD4+ T cells sorted from blood. The CDR3 sequence is CASSSIKAQGLSWETQYF. CDR3 sequence (DNA): TGCGCCAGCAGCTCCATAAAGGCACAGGGTCTTTCCTGGGAGACCCAGTACTTC.